This T cell receptor (beta chain) was sequenced during a study of a mutant IDH1 vaccine in newly diagnosed glioma. Study summary: Investigators started vaccination 4-6 weeks after radiotherapy alone, or with temozolomide cycles. V12 fell at week 35 and V13, the study end, at week 47. Study outcomes and limitations: Whatever changes occurred in top peripheral T cell clonotypes seemed unrelated to pseudoprogression.

Generated by immunoSEQ multiplex PCR, the TCRdb table keeps only in-frame clones and is missing some. Of almost 25,000 clones listed, roughly 87% are singletons. Germline lookup yields CDR1 MGHRA and CDR2 YSYEKL. The CDR3 runs to 18 residues. The germline V and J ends were trimmed by 0 bases and 3 bases, with 20 bases remaining between them. Time point denoted: week 47, end of study. Vaccine doses each comprised 300 ug of mutant IDH1 20-mer peptide, with topical imiquimod. At weeks 1, 3, 5, 7, 11, 15, 19 and 23, patients received a vaccination, eight in all. Turning to this clone: No antigen is known for it.

The sample consisted of PBMCs, taken from a glioma patient whose treatment included an IDH1 peptide vaccine. This chain joins TRBV4-1 and TRBJ1-2; D is ambiguous. This receptor was obtained from a man aged 35-49 years with glioma. Some clones in this sample may be carry-over from other donors' samples. In DNA form, the CDR3 reads TGCGCCAGCAGCCAAGATCCCAACAGACCCCGATTAGACTATGGCTACACCTTC. Protein product: CASSQDPNRPRLDYGYTF.